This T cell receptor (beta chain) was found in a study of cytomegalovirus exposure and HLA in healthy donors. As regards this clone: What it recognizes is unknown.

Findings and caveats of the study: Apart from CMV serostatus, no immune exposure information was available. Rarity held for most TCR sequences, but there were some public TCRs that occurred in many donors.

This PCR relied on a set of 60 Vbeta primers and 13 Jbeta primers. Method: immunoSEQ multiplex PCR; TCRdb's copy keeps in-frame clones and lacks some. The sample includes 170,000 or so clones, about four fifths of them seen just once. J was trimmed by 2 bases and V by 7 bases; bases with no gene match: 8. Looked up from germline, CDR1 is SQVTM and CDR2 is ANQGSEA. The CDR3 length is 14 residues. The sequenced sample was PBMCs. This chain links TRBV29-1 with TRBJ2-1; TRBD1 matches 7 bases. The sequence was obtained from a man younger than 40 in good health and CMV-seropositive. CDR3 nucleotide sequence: TGCAGCGGGCCACAACAGGGGACCTACAATGAGCAGTTCTTC. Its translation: CSGPQQGTYNEQFF.